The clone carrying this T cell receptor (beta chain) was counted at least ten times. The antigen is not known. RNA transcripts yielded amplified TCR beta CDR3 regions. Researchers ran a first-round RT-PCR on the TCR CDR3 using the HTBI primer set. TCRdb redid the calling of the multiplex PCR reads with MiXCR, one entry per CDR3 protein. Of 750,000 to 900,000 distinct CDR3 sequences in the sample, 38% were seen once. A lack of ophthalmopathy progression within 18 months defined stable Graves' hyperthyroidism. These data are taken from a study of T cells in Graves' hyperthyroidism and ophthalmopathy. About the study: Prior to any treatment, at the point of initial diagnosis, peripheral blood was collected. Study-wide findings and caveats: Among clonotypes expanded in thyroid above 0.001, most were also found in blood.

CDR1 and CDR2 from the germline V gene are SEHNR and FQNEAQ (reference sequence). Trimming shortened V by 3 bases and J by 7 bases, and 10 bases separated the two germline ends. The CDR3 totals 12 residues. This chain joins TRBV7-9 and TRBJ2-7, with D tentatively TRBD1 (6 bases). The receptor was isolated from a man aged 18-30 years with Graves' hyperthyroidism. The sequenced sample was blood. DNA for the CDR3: TGTGCCAGCAGCTTGGGGGCCCATGAGCAGTACTTC. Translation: CASSLGAHEQYF.